These 18 T cell receptor beta chains originate from one sample sequenced in a study of T-cell memory formation after mild COVID-19. MiXCR was run by TCRdb on the 5' RACE reads, yielding one entry per CDR3 protein. Here the sample spans nearly 350,000 distinct CDR3 sequences, approximately 13% being singletons. Sequenced input: PBMCs or a T cell subset sorted from them (not recorded which). All receptors derive from a man between 18 and 35 years old who had mild COVID-19 (a few samples of this study predate the infection). Cell type and time point are not known.

This clonotype was seen a few times. This rearrangement joins TRBV12-3 or TRBV12-4 to TRBJ2-1; D is unresolved. V was cut by 2 bases and J by 9 bases, with 11 bases left in between. The CDR3 consists of 13 residues. The CDR3 nucleotides are TGTGCCAGCAGTTTATATGAAAGCATTGAGCAGTTCTTC. This gives the protein CASSLYESIEQFF.

The chain employs TRBV5-6 and TRBJ1-2, with D hard to call. CDR1 and CDR2 from the germline V gene are SGHDT and YYEEEE. This CDR3 spans 14 amino acids. Trimming pared 1 base from V and 6 bases from J, leaving 13 bases between. The CDR3 coding sequence is TGTGCCAGCAGCTTGTTGAACTTCGGGCATGGCTACACCTTC. Amino acid sequence: CASSLLNFGHGYTF.

In its sample, this clonotype was seen many times. The chain joins TRBV7-2 to TRBJ2-5, with TRBD1 matching 7 bases. CDR1 and CDR2 (germline): SGHTA, FQGNSA. This CDR3 has 16 amino acids. Trimming removed 3 bases from V and 3 bases from J; junction bases left unmatched: 10. The CDR3 region is CASSFTSGTEKETQYF. The CDR3 nucleotides are TGTGCCAGCAGCTTTACATCCGGGACAGAGAAAGAGACCCAGTACTTC. Full variable domain (outside the CDR3, taken from reference TRBV7-2 and TRBJ2-5): GAGVSQSPSNKVTEKGKDVELRCDPISGHTALYWYRQSLGQGLEFLIYFQGNSAPDKSGLPSDRFSAERTGGSVSTLTIQRTQQEDSAVYLCASSFTSGTEKETQYFGPGTRLLVL.

This clonotype was observed a few times. This rearrangement joins TRBV3-1 to TRBJ2-7; D uncertain. This CDR3 has 13 residues. Germline lookup yields CDR1 LGHDT and CDR2 YNNKEL (reference sequence). Trimming took 3 bases from V and 7 from J, leaving 13 bases between them. The CDR3 region has the DNA TGTGCCAGCAGCCATGGTGGATGGAGAGAGCAGTACGTC. It encodes CASSHGGWREQYV.

Here the CDR3 DNA reads TGTGCCAGCAGCTCAACCGGGACAGGGGCCTACGAGCAGTACTTC. This sequence encodes CASSSTGTGAYEQYF. This chain joins TRBV7-9 and TRBJ2-7; 10 bases are a match to TRBD1. Germline loops: CDR1 SEHNR, CDR2 FQNEAQ (reference sequence). The CDR3 loop spans 15 amino acids. Trimming cost V 4 bases and J 2 bases; bases outside gene matches: 5.

This clonotype turned up a few times. The chain recombines TRBV7-2 with TRBJ2-1; D gene unclear. The CDR3 is 13 residues long. Per the germline V gene, CDR1 is SGHTA and CDR2 is FQGNSA. V lost 6 bases, J lost 9 bases, and 15 bases lay in between. The CDR3 sequence is CASSRVGSGEQFF. The CDR3 coding sequence is TGTGCCAGCAGTCGAGTGGGGTCTGGTGAGCAGTTCTTC. Using reference TRBV7-2 and TRBJ2-1 for the parts outside the CDR3, the full variable domain is GAGVSQSPSNKVTEKGKDVELRCDPISGHTALYWYRQSLGQGLEFLIYFQGNSAPDKSGLPSDRFSAERTGGSVSTLTIQRTQQEDSAVYLCASSRVGSGEQFFGPGTRLTVL.

The V and J genes are TRBV5-1 and TRBJ2-3; D gene unclear. From germline, CDR1 is SGHRS and CDR2 YFSETQ. V lost 4 bases to trimming and J lost 4 bases, with 13 bases between them. This CDR3 has 14 residues. The chain's CDR3 is CASSTTPGSDTQYF. The CDR3 DNA reads TGCGCCAGCAGCACTACCCCGGGTTCAGATACGCAGTATTTT. The variable domain in full, with the rest retrieved from reference TRBV5-1 and TRBJ2-3, is KAGVTQTPRYLIKTRGQQVTLSCSPISGHRSVSWYQQTPGQGLQFLFEYFSETQRNKGNFPGRFSGRQFSNSRSEMNVSTLELGDSALYLCASSTTPGSDTQYFGPGTRLTVL.

The gene calls are TRBV6-2 or TRBV6-3 and TRBJ1-1; D remains unclear. The germline V and J ends were trimmed by 2 bases and 4 bases, with 14 bases remaining between them. Germline lookup yields CDR1 MNHEY and CDR2 SVGEGT. This CDR3 has 15 amino acids. The CDR3 DNA reads TGTGCCAGCAGTTACCGTGGCGCCCGGAGCACTGAAGCTTTCTTT. This gives the protein CASSYRGARSTEAFF.

This clonotype turned up a few times. The chain is built from TRBV5-1 and TRBJ1-1; D might be TRBD1 (6 bases). The CDR3 has 14 amino acids. V gave up 5 bases and J gave up 5 bases, with 16 bases separating them. Looked up from germline, CDR1 is SGHRS and CDR2 is YFSETQ. For the CDR3, the DNA is TGCGCCAGCAGTTCACCAGGGGAATATACTGAAGCTTTCTTT. Its translation: CASSSPGEYTEAFF.

This clonotype came up a few times. This chain links TRBV10-3 with TRBJ1-1; possible D gene TRBD1, 6 bases. Germline V gene data show CDR1 as ENHRY and CDR2 as SYGVKD. Trimming took off 6 bases at V and 0 bases at J, with 14 bases between the two ends. The CDR3 covers 15 residues. This CDR3 reads CAIRETGSMNTEAFF. CDR3 bases: TGTGCCATCAGGGAGACAGGAAGCATGAACACTGAAGCTTTCTTT.

This clonotype has a single count. The chain joins TRBV6-2 or TRBV6-3 to TRBJ2-5; D possibly corresponds to TRBD1 (6 bases). Deletions cut 5 bases from V and 1 base from J, with 8 bases between. Per the germline V gene, CDR1 is MNHEY and CDR2 is SVGEGT. CDR3 size: 13 residues. CDR3 nucleotides: TGTGCCAGCAGTCAACAGGGCCAAGAGACCCAGTACTTC. Protein: CASSQQGQETQYF.

This clonotype was recorded at least ten times. The chain combines TRBV11-2 with TRBJ1-6; D gene uncertain. Trimming took off 3 bases at V and 5 bases at J, with 2 bases between the two ends. CDR1 and CDR2 (germline): SGHAT, FQNNGV. The CDR3 is 12 amino acids. CDR3 in DNA: TGTGCCAGCAGCTTGAATAATTCACCCCTCCACTTT. It is translated as CASSLNNSPLHF.

This clonotype showed up many times. Mismatch with germline at one junction end may stem from a read error. The V and J genes are TRBV5-1 and TRBJ2-3; no definite D call. CDR3 length: 12 amino acids. CDR1 and CDR2 (germline): SGHRS, YFSETQ. The CDR3 bases are TGTGCCAGCAGCCTCGGAGTTGATACGCAGTATTTT. It codes for CASSLGVDTQYF.

This clonotype has only a few counts. This chain links TRBV5-1 with TRBJ2-7, with D possibly being TRBD1 (5 bases). There are 14 residues in the CDR3. V shed 4 bases and J shed 7 bases, with 18 bases lying between them. Germline V gene data show CDR1 as SGHRS and CDR2 as YFSETQ. DNA for the CDR3: TGCGCCAGCAGCCTGGGGCAACCAGGATCAGAGCAGTACTTC. The encoded protein is CASSLGQPGSEQYF.

CDR3 DNA sequence: TGCGCCAGCAGCCAAGATTGGGCTCCGGGGGGCTACACCTTC. Protein sequence: CASSQDWAPGGYTF. This chain uses TRBV4-3 with TRBJ1-2; D unresolved. The CDR3 loop spans 14 amino acids. CDR1 and CDR2 from the germline V gene are LGHNA and YSLEER. The ends were cut back, 0 bases at V and 8 bases at J, with 13 bases in the middle.

The table lists this clonotype with a few counts. V and J are TRBV7-2 and TRBJ2-3, with 10 bases aligning to TRBD1. CDR3 length: 15 amino acids. Germline CDR1 SGHTA, CDR2 FQGNSA. With V trimmed by 2 bases and J by 5 bases, 4 bases remained unmatched. CDR3 loop: CASSLRRTGGDTQYF. The CDR3 DNA follows: TGTGCCAGCAGCTTAAGACGGACAGGGGGAGATACGCAGTATTTT. Variable domain in full (rest from reference TRBV7-2 and TRBJ2-3): GAGVSQSPSNKVTEKGKDVELRCDPISGHTALYWYRQSLGQGLEFLIYFQGNSAPDKSGLPSDRFSAERTGGSVSTLTIQRTQQEDSAVYLCASSLRRTGGDTQYFGPGTRLTVL.

This clonotype was detected only a few times. The chain recombines TRBV7-2 with TRBJ2-3, with a weak D call TRBD2 (6 bases). V lost 6 bases and J lost 11, with 18 bases in between. The CDR3 totals 13 residues. From germline, CDR1 is SGHTA and CDR2 FQGNSA. CDR3 sequence reads: CASSWDSTPKQYF. For the CDR3, the DNA is TGTGCCAGCAGTTGGGACTCGACCCCTAAGCAGTATTTT.

There are many counts of this clonotype. The chain carries TRBV4-3 and TRBJ2-5, with 13 nucleotides matching TRBD2. The CDR3 has 15 amino acids. V dropped 2 bases and J dropped 5; count of bases not matched to a gene: 2. The germline gives CDR1 LGHNA, CDR2 YSLEER. CDR3 sequence reads: CASSQTSGGAETQYF. The CDR3 bases are TGCGCCAGCAGCCAAACTAGCGGGGGGGCCGAGACCCAGTACTTC.